The source of this T cell receptor beta chain is a study of T cell clonotyping in hematopoietic cell transplantation. Study-wide findings and caveats: Few recipient clonotypes overlapped donors; over 95% were de novo at given depth. After transplant, recipient diversity fell while pathologically expanded clonotypes grew through day 180. Higher Inverse Simpson Index values in graft donor and pretransplant recipient predicted broader posttransplant TCR diversity.

Germline CDR1 and CDR2: SGDLS and YYNGEE. Between the trimmed V and J ends, which lost 5 bases and 0 bases, there was a span of 8 bases. This CDR3 has 14 amino acids. Concerning this clone itself: Antigen specificity is unknown.

Some clones are missing from TCRdb's copy, which holds only in-frame ones; the method was immunoSEQ multiplex PCR. Of 26,000 or so clones in the sample, approximately 96% are singletons; the top ten hold roughly 1.5%. This TCR derives from a man aged 50-59 years in good health. Some clones in this sample may be carry-over from other donors' samples. Sequencing input: peripheral blood mononuclear cells. This chain links TRBV9 with TRBJ2-2; perhaps TRBD1 as D (6 bases). CDR3 in amino acids: CASSDRTNTGELFF. In nucleotides, the CDR3 is TGTGCCAGCAGTGACAGGACGAACACCGGGGAGCTGTTTTTT.